Included here is one TCR beta chain sequence, with context. The specificity of this receptor is unknown. Per-nucleotide qualities are absent, and no much larger clonotype sits a single base away. This entry comes from a study of T-cell memory formation after mild COVID-19 (dated by TCRdb to the early 2020s). Turning to the overall study: Most TCR sequence clusters were specific to one of the two donors. In a couple of donors, T-cell clones that expanded and contracted after mild COVID-19 were tracked by sequencing TCRalpha and TCRbeta repertoires over time. The cohort was made up of two young adult volunteers, one female and one male, who were previously healthy.

Via the germline V gene, CDR1 is LGHNA and CDR2 YSLEER. Relative to germline, V is 0 bases shorter and J is 4 bases shorter, with 9 bases between their ends. The CDR3 goes from the cysteine to the phenylalanine over 14 residues. The kept DNA is CDR3 alone, 42 bases in frame from the first base. This sample was sequenced with an Illumina NovaSeq 6000. cDNA libraries for TCRalpha and TCRbeta were prepared by 5'RACE using constant-segment primers, with sample barcodes and unique molecular identifiers added. Trizol reagent was used to extract RNA from every sample. Libraries were amplified in two PCR steps, with a second sample barcode and Illumina TruSeq adapters added in the second step. Sequencing of libraries was performed on an Illumina NovaSeq with 2 x 150 bp paired-end reads. In the paper's pipeline: With migec v1.2.7, reads were demultiplexed and then collapsed into UMI-guided consensus sequences. Using mixcr v2.1.11, the UMI consensuses were aligned to TRA and TRB V and J templates and assembled into clonotypes. A clonotype was counted as expanded or contracted only when both edgeR and NoisET called the clonotype significant, with the noise models trained on biological replicates. For edgeR calls, the thresholds were a false discovery rate-adjusted p below 0.01 and a log2 fold-change of 1. As an exploratory analysis of dynamics, max-normalized trajectories of the 1000 most abundant clonotypes were examined with PCA combined with hierarchical clustering. The CD4 or CD8 phenotype of responding clones was assigned using the separately sequenced CD4+ and CD8+ repertoires. In-frame beta chains were kept once TCRdb had trimmed the public reads at Q25 with fastp and called clones with MiXCR. Every entry covers one CDR3 protein and lists the most common genes and DNA from its rows. V and J calls and clone size were set by TCRdb, not the authors. The sample has about 110,000 distinct CDR3 sequences on record, about a sixth of them singletons. Roughly 6% of the sample is held by the ten biggest clonotypes.

PBMCs were isolated by Ficoll-Paque density gradient centrifugation. Study-wide findings and limitations: Clones that contracted from day 15 to 85 showed balanced CD4/CD8 phenotypes, whereas a second wave of clones that expanded from day 15 to 37 leaned towards CD4+. Contracting CD4+ clones were located mainly in the CM and EM memory subsets, whereas CD8+ clones were found to be enriched in EMRA. Only a couple of mild cases were covered in the study, and larger cohorts including severe cases with pre-infection samples were considered necessary. SARS-CoV-2 specificity was not confirmed for the second-wave clones peaking on day 37. The detection of some responding clones in pre-infection memory suggests that pre-existing cross-reactive memory T cells joined the SARS-CoV-2 response.

This sequence was found in a man aged 18 to 30 who had mild COVID-19 (a few samples of this study predate the infection). The sample titles of this study are shuffled in the database, so cell type and time point are left out; the donor was told from shared clones. This receptor chain uses TRBV4-3 and TRBJ1-2, with no reliable assignment of the D segment. The sequencing input was PBMCs or a T cell subset sorted from them (not recorded which). CDR3 region: CASSQESETYGYTF. The DNA sequence reads TGCGCCAGCAGCCAAGAGTCCGAAACCTATGGCTACACCTTC.